This T cell receptor (beta chain) was recovered during a study of shared T cell receptors in the human thymus. Assay used: immunoSEQ multiplex PCR; TCRdb lists only in-frame clones, some missing. This sample has 640,000 or so clones, with roughly 86% found just once. These same data were also listed under a study on human thymus T cells. That report adds: In corrective heart surgery, resections were taken, and these provided the thymus tissue. Among thymic and blood repertoires, usage of V and J genes appeared biased.

The clonotype originates from a boy under two years old with a congenital heart defect. The sequenced sample was thymocytes.

CDR3 sequence: CASRGTSLTYNEQFF. The CDR3 nucleotides read TGTGCCAGCAGGGGGACTAGCCTCACCTACAATGAGCAGTTCTTC. The genes are TRBV2 and TRBJ2-1; 9 bases match TRBD2. The CDR3 runs to 15 residues. Germline trimming cut 6 bases from V and 2 bases from J; bases unmatched to any gene: 5. The germline V gene has CDR1 SNHLY and CDR2 FYNNEI. Combining the CDR3 with reference TRBV2 and TRBJ2-1 gives the whole variable domain EPEVTQTPSHQVTQMGQEVILRCVPISNHLYFYWYRQILGQKVEFLVSFYNNEISEKSEIFDDQFSVERPDGSNFTLKIRSTKLEDSAMYFCASRGTSLTYNEQFFGPGTRLTVL.